In its sample, the clone carrying this T cell receptor (beta chain) was seen many times. As yet, its antigen is unknown. The data are from a study of CD8+CD57+ T cells in acquired aplastic anemia. Study details: Sorting CD4+ and CD8+ cells gave DNA averaging 3.2 ug. Among healthy donors, CD4+ cells averaged about 9.9 million reads.

Genomic DNA was employed as the template in profiling TCR beta VDJ and CDR3. TCRdb recomputed calls from the reads with MiXCR, one row per CDR3 protein. This repertoire shows roughly 200,000 distinct CDR3 sequences, approximately 60% found once; its top ten account for around 32%. Whole-study results and caveats: Both patients and controls carried the same twenty-nine CD8+ CDR3 sequences.

Trimming cost V 4 bases and J 2 bases, with 12 bases left between them. The CDR3 is 14 residues long. From germline, CDR1 is SGHDT and CDR2 YYEEEE. The sequencing sample was made of sorted CD4+, CD8+, or CD8+CD57+ T cells (not recorded which) from PBMCs. The TCR was taken from a human donor in good health. The J gene is TRBJ1-2, the V gene TRBV5-6, with TRBD1 as a possible D gene (5 bases). CDR3 sequence: CASSLSRANYGYTF. The CDR3 DNA reads as TGTGCCAGCAGCCTATCCAGGGCCAACTATGGCTACACCTTC.